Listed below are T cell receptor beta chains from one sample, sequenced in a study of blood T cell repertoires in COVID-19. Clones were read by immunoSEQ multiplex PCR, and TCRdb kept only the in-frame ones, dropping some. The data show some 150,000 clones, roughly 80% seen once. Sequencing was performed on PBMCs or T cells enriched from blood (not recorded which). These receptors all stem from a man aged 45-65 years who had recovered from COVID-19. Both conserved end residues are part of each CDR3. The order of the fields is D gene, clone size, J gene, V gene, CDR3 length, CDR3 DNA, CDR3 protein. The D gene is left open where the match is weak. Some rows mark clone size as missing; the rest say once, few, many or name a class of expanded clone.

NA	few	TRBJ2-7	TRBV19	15	TGTGCCAGTAGTATAGATGGTCGGGACTCCTACGAGCAGTACTTC	CASSIDGRDSYEQYF
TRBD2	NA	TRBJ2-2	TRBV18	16	TGTGCCAGCTCACCGCCATGGACTAGTATGTCCGGGGAGCTGTTTTTT	CASSPPWTSMSGELFF
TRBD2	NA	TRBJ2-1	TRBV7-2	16	TGTGCCAGCAGCCCCTCCGGGGGGGCCAATAGTAATGAGCAGTTCTTC	CASSPSGGANSNEQFF
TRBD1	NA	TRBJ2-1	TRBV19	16	TGTGCCAGTAGTATAGGTACAGACAGGGCCTACAATGAGCAGTTCTTC	CASSIGTDRAYNEQFF
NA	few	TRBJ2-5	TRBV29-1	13	TGCAGCGCCGCCCGACAGGCCCAAGAGACCCAGTACTTC	CSAARQAQETQYF
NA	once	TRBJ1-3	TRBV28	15	TGTGCCAGCAGTTCTAACCTTAACTCTGGAAACACCATATATTTT	CASSSNLNSGNTIYF
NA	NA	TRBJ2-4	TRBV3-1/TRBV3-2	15	TGTGCCAGCAGCCAAGATGCGGGCCGACACCAGATTCAGTACTTC	CASSQDAGRHQIQYF
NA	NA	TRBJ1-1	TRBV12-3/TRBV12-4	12	TGTGCCAGCAGTTTAGTGACTTCTGAAGCTTTCTTT	CASSLVTSEAFF
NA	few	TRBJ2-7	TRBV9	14	TGTGCCAGCTCCCCGGACTCGACCTTCTACGAGCAGTACTTC	CASSPDSTFYEQYF
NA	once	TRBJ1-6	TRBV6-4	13	TGTGCCAGCGGGGCGGAACGGAATTCACCCCTCCACTTT	CASGAERNSPLHF
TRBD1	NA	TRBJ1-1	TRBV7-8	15	TGTGCCAGCGAACGTCCCGGCCAGGGGGCTTCTGAAGCTTTCTTT	CASERPGQGASEAFF
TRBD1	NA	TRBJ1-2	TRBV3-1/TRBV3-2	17	TGTGCCAGCAGCCCAACAGGGGCTGGGATTATTTGCTATGGCTACACCTTC	CASSPTGAGIICYGYTF
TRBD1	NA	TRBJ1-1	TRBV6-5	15	TGTGCCGGCGCCGGCAGGGGGATTGGGGGCGCTGAAGCTTTCTTT	CAGAGRGIGGAEAFF
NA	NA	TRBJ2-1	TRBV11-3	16	TGTGCCAGCAGCTTAGGACAGACGCTCTCCTACAATGAGCAGTTCTTC	CASSLGQTLSYNEQFF
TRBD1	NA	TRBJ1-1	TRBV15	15	TGTGCCACCAGCAAAGGACAGGGGGCTTTCACTGAAGCTTTCTTT	CATSKGQGAFTEAFF
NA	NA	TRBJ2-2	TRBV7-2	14	TGTGCCAGCAGCTTCACACAGAACACCGGGGAGCTGTTTTTT	CASSFTQNTGELFF
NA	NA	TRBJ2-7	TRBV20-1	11	TGCAGTGCTACGGACAGATCCGAGCAGTACTTC	CSATDRSEQYF
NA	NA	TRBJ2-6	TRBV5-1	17	TGCGCCAGCAGCTTGGTAGGGGGGGCTGGCGGGGCCAACGTCCTGACTTTC	CASSLVGGAGGANVLTF
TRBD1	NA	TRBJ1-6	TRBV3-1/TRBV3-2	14	TGTGCCAGCAATCCGGGACAGGGGAATTCACCCCTCCACTTT	CASNPGQGNSPLHF
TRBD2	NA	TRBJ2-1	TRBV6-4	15	TGTGCCAGCAGTGACAAAAGCGGGGGACACAATGAGCAGTTCTTC	CASSDKSGGHNEQFF
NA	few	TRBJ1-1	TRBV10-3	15	TGTGCCATCACCCCGACAGGTTTGGCGAACACTGAAGCTTTCTTT	CAITPTGLANTEAFF
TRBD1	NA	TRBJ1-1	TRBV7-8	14	TGTGCCAGCAGCTCCACAGGGGAGAACACTGAAGCTTTCTTT	CASSSTGENTEAFF